These T cell receptor beta chains were read from a single sample in a study of T cell repertoires in cytomegalovirus infection. TCRdb re-analysed the reads in MiXCR, keeping a single row per CDR3 protein. In the table there are about 470,000 distinct CDR3 sequences, roughly 46% of which are singletons. The antigens of these receptors remain unknown. The source material was cultured PBMCs, sampled from culture after CMV antigen stimulation. The receptors originated from a human donor in good health (CMV status not recorded). Some clones in this sample may be carry-over from other donors' samples. The CDR3 runs from the conserved cysteine through the conserved F or W. A D gene is named only where the DNA matches it firmly. Expanded clones get a size class; other rows say once, few or many, or leave the size out.

d_gene: -; v_gene: TRBV7-2; len: 15; abundance: -; j_gene: TRBJ2-2; CDR3aa: CASSLIRGGTGELFF; CDR3nt: TGTGCCAGCAGCTTAATCAGGGGGGGCACCGGGGAGCTGTTTTTT
d_gene: -; v_gene: TRBV20-1; len: 12; abundance: -; j_gene: TRBJ1-1; CDR3aa: CSAENRVSTAFF; CDR3nt: TGCAGTGCTGAGAACAGGGTGTCGACGGCTTTCTTT
d_gene: TRBD2; v_gene: TRBV27; len: 15; abundance: -; j_gene: TRBJ2-5; CDR3aa: CASSLATSGAETQYF; CDR3nt: TGTGCCAGCAGTTTAGCTACTAGCGGGGCAGAGACCCAGTACTTC
d_gene: TRBD2; v_gene: TRBV6-1; len: 16; abundance: -; j_gene: TRBJ2-1; CDR3aa: CASSSISGRAHNEQFF; CDR3nt: TGTGCCAGCAGTTCCATTAGCGGGAGGGCCCACAATGAGCAGTTCTTC
d_gene: TRBD1; v_gene: TRBV14; len: 18; abundance: -; j_gene: TRBJ1-6; CDR3aa: CASSQAARGKGASSPLHF; CDR3nt: TGTGCCAGCAGCCAAGCGGCGCGCGGTAAGGGGGCATCCTCACCCCTCCACTTT
d_gene: -; v_gene: TRBV6-4; len: 18; abundance: -; j_gene: TRBJ1-2; CDR3aa: CASSDSPRYQGRETGYTF; CDR3nt: TGTGCCAGCAGTGACTCTCCCCGCTATCAGGGGCGTGAAACTGGCTACACCTTC
d_gene: TRBD1; v_gene: TRBV20-1; len: 18; abundance: -; j_gene: TRBJ1-5; CDR3aa: CSARGLGQVEISNQPQHF; CDR3nt: TGCAGTGCTAGAGGATTGGGACAGGTGGAAATTAGCAATCAGCCCCAGCATTTT
d_gene: TRBD2; v_gene: TRBV5-5; len: 18; abundance: -; j_gene: TRBJ2-1; CDR3aa: CASSGTSGGALPYNEQFF; CDR3nt: TGTGCCAGCAGCGGCACTAGCGGGGGGGCCCTTCCCTACAATGAGCAGTTCTTC
d_gene: TRBD2; v_gene: TRBV14; len: 18; abundance: -; j_gene: TRBJ2-1; CDR3aa: CASSLGLAGGPGYNEQFF; CDR3nt: TGTGCCAGCAGCCTAGGACTAGCGGGAGGGCCGGGCTACAATGAGCAGTTCTTC
d_gene: TRBD1; v_gene: TRBV7-6; len: 13; abundance: -; j_gene: TRBJ2-4; CDR3aa: CASSAGQENIQYF; CDR3nt: TGTGCCAGCAGCGCGGGACAGGAAAACATTCAGTACTTC
d_gene: TRBD1; v_gene: TRBV7-8; len: 16; abundance: -; j_gene: TRBJ1-6; CDR3aa: CASSIDRGSYNSPLHF; CDR3nt: TGTGCCAGCAGCATAGACAGGGGGTCTTATAATTCACCCCTCCACTTT
d_gene: -; v_gene: TRBV7-2; len: 15; abundance: -; j_gene: TRBJ2-1; CDR3aa: CASSSLRTVMGEQFF; CDR3nt: TGTGCCAGCAGTTCTTTACGGACTGTTATGGGTGAGCAGTTCTTC
d_gene: -; v_gene: TRBV11-2; len: 12; abundance: -; j_gene: TRBJ2-1; CDR3aa: CASSLAANEQFF; CDR3nt: TGTGCCAGCAGCCTAGCCGCCAATGAGCAGTTCTTC
d_gene: TRBD2; v_gene: TRBV2; len: 15; abundance: few; j_gene: TRBJ2-1; CDR3aa: CASSVERGSYNEQFF; CDR3nt: TGTGCCAGCAGTGTGGAGCGGGGGTCCTACAATGAGCAGTTCTTC
d_gene: -; v_gene: TRBV12-3/TRBV12-4; len: 16; abundance: -; j_gene: TRBJ2-5; CDR3aa: CASSSHAEDGTGTQYF; CDR3nt: TGTGCCAGCAGTTCCCACGCGGAGGATGGGACGGGGACCCAGTACTTC
d_gene: -; v_gene: TRBV12-3/TRBV12-4; len: 13; abundance: -; j_gene: TRBJ1-5; CDR3aa: CASSSLSNQPQHF; CDR3nt: TGTGCCAGCAGTTCCCTAAGTAACCAGCCCCAGCATTTT
d_gene: -; v_gene: TRBV7-2; len: 15; abundance: -; j_gene: TRBJ2-1; CDR3aa: CASSLRRTIYNEQFF; CDR3nt: TGTGCCAGCAGTTTACGCCGGACCATATACAATGAGCAGTTCTTC
d_gene: -; v_gene: TRBV7-2; len: 15; abundance: -; j_gene: TRBJ2-3; CDR3aa: CASSSQKGAGDTQYF; CDR3nt: TGTGCCAGCAGCTCCCAGAAGGGGGCGGGGGATACGCAGTATTTT
d_gene: TRBD1; v_gene: TRBV6-6; len: 15; abundance: -; j_gene: TRBJ1-5; CDR3aa: CASSFSDRDNQPQHF; CDR3nt: TGTGCCAGCAGTTTCTCCGACAGGGACAATCAGCCCCAGCATTTT
d_gene: -; v_gene: TRBV4-1; len: 14; abundance: -; j_gene: TRBJ1-5; CDR3aa: CASSHPGSNQPQHF; CDR3nt: TGCGCCAGCAGCCACCCGGGATCCAATCAGCCCCAGCATTTT
d_gene: -; v_gene: TRBV12-3/TRBV12-4; len: 13; abundance: -; j_gene: TRBJ1-2; CDR3aa: CASSSSAGVGYTF; CDR3nt: TGTGCCAGCAGTTCCAGTGCGGGGGTCGGCTACACCTTC
d_gene: -; v_gene: TRBV7-6; len: 16; abundance: -; j_gene: TRBJ2-2; CDR3aa: CASSPLGGSLAGELFF; CDR3nt: TGTGCCAGCAGCCCCCTAGGGGGGAGTCTCGCCGGGGAGCTGTTTTTT
d_gene: -; v_gene: TRBV7-4; len: 16; abundance: few; j_gene: TRBJ2-3; CDR3aa: CASSLWSDEDTDTQYF; CDR3nt: TGTGCCAGCAGCCTCTGGTCTGATGAAGACACAGATACGCAGTATTTT
d_gene: -; v_gene: TRBV7-2; len: 14; abundance: -; j_gene: TRBJ2-7; CDR3aa: CASSTKTGSYEQYF; CDR3nt: TGTGCCAGCAGTACCAAGACTGGGTCCTACGAGCAGTACTTC
d_gene: -; v_gene: TRBV19; len: 11; abundance: -; j_gene: TRBJ2-5; CDR3aa: CARGYQETQYF; CDR3nt: TGTGCCCGGGGGTACCAAGAGACCCAGTACTTC
d_gene: -; v_gene: TRBV20-1; len: 13; abundance: -; j_gene: TRBJ2-1; CDR3aa: CSAFFGKLNEQFF; CDR3nt: TGCAGTGCGTTTTTCGGGAAGTTAAATGAGCAGTTCTTC
d_gene: -; v_gene: TRBV7-2; len: 14; abundance: few; j_gene: TRBJ2-3; CDR3aa: CASSPRGFQDTQYF; CDR3nt: TGTGCCAGCAGCCCTCGGGGCTTTCAAGATACGCAGTATTTT